The present TCR beta chain was sequenced within a study of blood T cell repertoires in COVID-19. Per the germline V gene, CDR1 is SGHTA and CDR2 is FQGNSA. This CDR3 contains 16 residues. The V segment lost 5 bases and the J segment 5 bases; nucleotides outside the gene matches: 14. The protocol was immunoSEQ multiplex PCR, while the TCRdb copy is restricted to in-frame clones and leaves out a portion. The profile shows thousands of clones, approximately 90% of them singletons. This sequence joins TRBV7-2 and TRBJ2-5, with 7 bases identical to TRBD1. This TCR derives from a man between 65 and 80 years old with COVID-19, enrolled during active disease. The sequenced material came from peripheral blood. The CDR3 nucleotides read TGTGCCAGCAGCCCCTTAGGGGGCGGTCCGCGGGAGACCCAGTACTTC. It is translated as CASSPLGGGPRETQYF.